This is a list of T cell receptor beta chains from one sample in a study of blood T cell repertoires in COVID-19. Sequenced by immunoSEQ multiplex PCR; TCRdb stores in-frame clones only, minus some. Among approximately 110,000 clones listed, approximately 87% were seen once. Sequenced sample: peripheral blood. Receptor source: a woman in her forties or fifties with acute or convalescent COVID-19. Each CDR3 is given with its conserved first and last residue. The D gene is left open where the match is weak. Rows give clone size only sometimes, using once, few, many, or a class for an expanded clone.

size	D	V	J	CDR3	DNA
NA	TRBD1	TRBV3-1/TRBV3-2	TRBJ2-4	CASSHLDRGDIQYF	TGTGCCAGCAGCCACCTGGACAGGGGCGACATTCAGTACTTC
NA	TRBD1	TRBV27	TRBJ1-2	CASSYRDRVGGYTF	TGTGCCAGCTCCTACCGGGACAGGGTGGGAGGCTACACCTTC
NA	NA	TRBV7-9	TRBJ1-5	CASSLGGNTRRNSNQPQHF	TGTGCCAGCAGCTTGGGAGGGAATACCCGTCGGAATAGCAATCAGCCCCAGCATTTT
NA	NA	TRBV6-5	TRBJ1-2	CASSRGAGRYGYTF	TGTGCCAGCAGCCGTGGGGCAGGCCGCTATGGCTACACCTTC
NA	TRBD2	TRBV18	TRBJ2-1	CASSPFAGGPNEQFF	TGTGCCAGCTCACCATTCGCGGGGGGGCCCAATGAGCAGTTCTTC
NA	TRBD1	TRBV28	TRBJ1-2	CASSARQGSGF	TGTGCCAGCAGTGCCCGACAGGGATCGGGGTTC
NA	NA	TRBV2	TRBJ1-2	CASSSTGVSGGYTF	TGTGCCAGCAGTTCTACCGGGGTCTCGGGTGGCTACACCTTC
NA	NA	TRBV5-8	TRBJ2-7	CASSFQTSPSYEQYF	TGTGCCAGCAGCTTCCAAACTAGCCCATCCTACGAGCAGTACTTC
NA	NA	TRBV7-2	TRBJ2-7	CASSFLLTLRTLTSYEQYF	TGTGCCAGCAGCTTTCTGCTCACCCTAAGGACACTTACCTCCTACGAGCAGTACTTC
NA	TRBD1	TRBV30	TRBJ2-3	CAWSAFTQGALDTQYF	TGTGCCTGGAGTGCCTTCACGCAGGGGGCGTTAGATACGCAGTATTTT
once	TRBD1	TRBV27	TRBJ1-4	CASSRAGQGGNEKLFF	TGTGCCAGCAGCCGCGCGGGACAGGGAGGAAATGAAAAACTGTTTTTT
NA	NA	TRBV19	TRBJ1-1	CASSIVGGRGTEAFF	TGTGCCAGTAGTATAGTCGGCGGGAGGGGCACTGAAGCTTTCTTT